This is a list of T cell receptor beta chains from one sample in a study of T-cell reconstitution after alpha-beta-depleted transplantation in children. Using its own MiXCR run on the PCR reads, TCRdb lists one record per CDR3 protein. The table has just under 550,000 distinct CDR3 sequences, about 17% seen once. The input for sequencing was PBMCs from the stem cell graft donor, taken from the stem cell graft. The receptors come from a human donor who donated a stem cell graft to a child with acute lymphoblastic leukemia. CDR3s include the opening cysteine and the closing phenylalanine or tryptophan. Fields, in order: CDR3 DNA, CDR3 protein, D gene, clone size, V gene, J gene. A D gene is named only where the DNA matches it firmly. Size tells how often a clone was seen (once, few, many) or the class of an expanded clone, and some rows leave it out.

TGCAGCGTTGTGACGGGTGTGAACGAGCAGTACTTC,CSVVTGVNEQYF,NA,many,TRBV29-1,TRBJ2-7
TGTGCCAGCAGTTATAAACCAGGGGGTAACTACGAGCAGTACTTC,CASSYKPGGNYEQYF,TRBD1,few,TRBV6-5,TRBJ2-7
TGTGCCAGCAGCTCGATATATCCCCCCAACAGGGGAGGCGAGCAGTACTTC,CASSSIYPPNRGGEQYF,NA,few,TRBV7-9,TRBJ2-7
TGCGCCAGCAGCCTCGGTATCCGGCGGAGCGACAATGAGCAGTTCTTC,CASSLGIRRSDNEQFF,NA,few,TRBV4-1,TRBJ2-1
TGTGCCAGCAGTTACTCGGACAGGGTTAGGAGGGCTTTCTTT,CASSYSDRVRRAFF,TRBD1,once,TRBV6-5,TRBJ1-1
TGCGCCAGCAGCTTGGGTTGGGGACAATCCACAGATACGCAGTATTTT,CASSLGWGQSTDTQYF,NA,NA,TRBV5-1,TRBJ2-3
TGTGCCAGCAGCGTAGAAGCGGGAGGACCGGGTGAGCAGTTCTTC,CASSVEAGGPGEQFF,TRBD2,few,TRBV9,TRBJ2-1
TGTGCCAGCAGCCTCCCCAACTTCGGCGAGCAGTACTTC,CASSLPNFGEQYF,NA,NA,TRBV7-9,TRBJ2-7
TGTGCCAGCAGCCAAGATGTGGAGCTCTATGGCTACACCTTC,CASSQDVELYGYTF,NA,few,TRBV14,TRBJ1-2
TGTGCCAGCAGTTTACAGCCAGACTATGGCTACACCTTC,CASSLQPDYGYTF,NA,NA,TRBV12-3/TRBV12-4,TRBJ1-2
TGCGCCAGCAGCTCAGGATGGGGAGTTGGCGGGGAGCTGTTTTTT,CASSSGWGVGGELFF,NA,few,TRBV5-1,TRBJ2-2
TGTGCCAGCAGTGCTGGGCTTGAAGCTTTCTTT,CASSAGLEAFF,NA,NA,TRBV6-1,TRBJ1-1
TGTGCCAGCAGTGAAGGTGGACTCCCTTTCCAGTACTTC,CASSEGGLPFQYF,NA,NA,TRBV6-1,TRBJ2-7
TGTGCCAGCAGAGGATCTAGCGCCGGAGGGACTTACGAGCAGTACTTC,CASRGSSAGGTYEQYF,NA,NA,TRBV12-3/TRBV12-4,TRBJ2-7
TGTGCCAGCAGCTTGGCCATCTTGAGCGGGGGTAGCACAGATACGCAGTATTTT,CASSLAILSGGSTDTQYF,TRBD2,few,TRBV5-6,TRBJ2-3
TGTGCCAGCAGGATCAGCGGGAGGGGTCCGTACAATGAGCAGTTCTTC,CASRISGRGPYNEQFF,TRBD2,few,TRBV12-3/TRBV12-4,TRBJ2-1
TGTGCCAGCAGCTCGGATCGGGGTCAGCCCCAGCATTTT,CASSSDRGQPQHF,NA,few,TRBV5-6,TRBJ1-5
TGTGCCAGCAGCCCCCAACTCCGGGACTCCTACGAGCAGTACTTC,CASSPQLRDSYEQYF,NA,NA,TRBV7-6,TRBJ2-7
TGTGCCAGCAGCTTAAGACAGGGCTATGGCTACACCTTC,CASSLRQGYGYTF,TRBD1,many,TRBV7-2,TRBJ1-2
TGTGCCAGCAGCAAACATCCCCAAGAGACCCAGTACTTC,CASSKHPQETQYF,NA,few,TRBV21-1,TRBJ2-5
TGTGCCAGCAGCATCCAGACAGGGATCACCGGGGAGCTGTTTTTT,CASSIQTGITGELFF,TRBD1,few,TRBV7-9,TRBJ2-2